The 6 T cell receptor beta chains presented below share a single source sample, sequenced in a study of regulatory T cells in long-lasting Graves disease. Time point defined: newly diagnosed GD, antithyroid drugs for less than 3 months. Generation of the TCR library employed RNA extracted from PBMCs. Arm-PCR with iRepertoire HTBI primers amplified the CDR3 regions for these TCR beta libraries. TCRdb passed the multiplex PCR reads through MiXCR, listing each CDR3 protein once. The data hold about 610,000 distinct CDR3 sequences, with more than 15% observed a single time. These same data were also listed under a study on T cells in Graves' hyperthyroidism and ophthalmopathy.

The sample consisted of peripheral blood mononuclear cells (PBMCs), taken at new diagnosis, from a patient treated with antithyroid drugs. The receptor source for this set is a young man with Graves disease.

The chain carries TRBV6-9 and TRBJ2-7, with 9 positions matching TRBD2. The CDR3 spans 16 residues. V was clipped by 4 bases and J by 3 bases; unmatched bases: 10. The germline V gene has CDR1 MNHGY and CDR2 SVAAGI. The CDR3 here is CASSSKSGRKYYEQYF. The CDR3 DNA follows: TGTGCCAGCAGTTCCAAAAGCGGGAGGAAATACTACGAGCAGTACTTC.

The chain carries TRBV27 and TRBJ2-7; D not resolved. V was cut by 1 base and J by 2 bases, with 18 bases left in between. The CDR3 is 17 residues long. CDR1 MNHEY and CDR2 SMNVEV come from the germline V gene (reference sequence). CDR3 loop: CASSLLAQTGVAYEQYF. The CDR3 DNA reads TGTGCCAGCAGTTTATTAGCCCAGACTGGCGTAGCCTACGAGCAGTACTTC.

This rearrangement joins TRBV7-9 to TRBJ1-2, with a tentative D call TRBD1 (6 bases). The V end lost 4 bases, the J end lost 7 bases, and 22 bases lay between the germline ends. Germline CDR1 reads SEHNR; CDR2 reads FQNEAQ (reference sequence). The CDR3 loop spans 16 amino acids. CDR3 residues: CASSYLKGESGSGYTF. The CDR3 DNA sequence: TGTGCCAGCAGCTACCTTAAGGGGGAATCAGGGAGTGGCTACACCTTC.

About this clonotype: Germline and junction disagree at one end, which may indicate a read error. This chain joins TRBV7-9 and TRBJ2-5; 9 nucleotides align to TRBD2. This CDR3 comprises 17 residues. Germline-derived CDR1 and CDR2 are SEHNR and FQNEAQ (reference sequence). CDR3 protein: CASSLALSGRRGETQYF. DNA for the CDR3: TGTGCTAGCAGCTTAGCTCTTAGCGGGAGACGTGGAGAGACCCAGTACTTC.

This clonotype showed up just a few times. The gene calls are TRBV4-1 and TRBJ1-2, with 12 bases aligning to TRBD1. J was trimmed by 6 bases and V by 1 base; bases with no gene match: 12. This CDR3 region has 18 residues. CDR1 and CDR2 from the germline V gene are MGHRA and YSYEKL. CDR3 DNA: TGCGCCAGCAGCCAAGGCCCCGGGGACAGGGGGCTGTCCGATGGCTACACCTTC. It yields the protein CASSQGPGDRGLSDGYTF.

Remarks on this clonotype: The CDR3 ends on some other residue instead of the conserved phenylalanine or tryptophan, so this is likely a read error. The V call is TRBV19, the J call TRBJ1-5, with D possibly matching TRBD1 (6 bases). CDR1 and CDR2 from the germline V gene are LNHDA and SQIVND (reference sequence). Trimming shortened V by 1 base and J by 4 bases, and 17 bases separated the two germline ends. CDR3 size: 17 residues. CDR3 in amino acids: CASSIGDRQGRNQPQHL. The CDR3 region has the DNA TGTGCCAGTAGTATAGGGGATAGGCAGGGGAGGAATCAGCCCCAGCATCTT.